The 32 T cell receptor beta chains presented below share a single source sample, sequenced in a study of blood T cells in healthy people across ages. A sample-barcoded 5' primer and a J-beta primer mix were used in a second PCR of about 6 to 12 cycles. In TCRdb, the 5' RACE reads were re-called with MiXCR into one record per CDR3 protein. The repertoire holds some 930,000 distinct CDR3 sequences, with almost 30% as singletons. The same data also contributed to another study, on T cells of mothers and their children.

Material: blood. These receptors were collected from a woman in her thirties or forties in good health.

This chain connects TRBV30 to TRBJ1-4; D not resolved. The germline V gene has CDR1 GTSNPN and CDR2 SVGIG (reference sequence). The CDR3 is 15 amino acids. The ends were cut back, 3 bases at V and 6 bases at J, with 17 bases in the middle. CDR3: CAWSDGGGPYEKLFF. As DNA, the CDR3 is TGTGCCTGGAGCGATGGCGGCGGGCCTTATGAAAAACTGTTTTTT.

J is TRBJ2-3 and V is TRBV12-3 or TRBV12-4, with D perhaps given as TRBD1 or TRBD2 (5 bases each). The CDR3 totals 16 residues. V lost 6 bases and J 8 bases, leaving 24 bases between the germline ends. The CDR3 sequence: CASRGPGLKLGGTQYF. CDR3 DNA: TGTGCCAGCAGGGGACCGGGCCTCAAACTTGGGGGTACGCAGTATTTT.

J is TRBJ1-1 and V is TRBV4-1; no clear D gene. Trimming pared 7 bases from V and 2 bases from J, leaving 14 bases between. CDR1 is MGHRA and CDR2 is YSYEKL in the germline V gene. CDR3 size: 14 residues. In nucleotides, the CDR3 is TGCGCCAGCACTAGTTTCAAGGAAAACACTGAAGCTTTCTTT. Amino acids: CASTSFKENTEAFF.

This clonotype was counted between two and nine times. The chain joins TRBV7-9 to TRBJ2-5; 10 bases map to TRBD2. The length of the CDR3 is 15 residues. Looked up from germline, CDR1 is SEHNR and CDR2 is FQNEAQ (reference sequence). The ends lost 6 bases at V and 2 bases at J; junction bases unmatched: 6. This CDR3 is CASSTSGAFQETQYF. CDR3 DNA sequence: TGTGCCAGCAGTACTAGCGGGGCGTTTCAAGAGACCCAGTACTTC.

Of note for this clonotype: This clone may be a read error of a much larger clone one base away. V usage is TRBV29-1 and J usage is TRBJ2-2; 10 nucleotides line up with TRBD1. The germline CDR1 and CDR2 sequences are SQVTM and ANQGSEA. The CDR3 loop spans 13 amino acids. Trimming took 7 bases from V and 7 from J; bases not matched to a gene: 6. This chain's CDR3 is CSAGQGTGGELFF. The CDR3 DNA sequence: TGCAGCGCGGGACAGGGGACCGGCGGGGAGCTGTTTTTT.

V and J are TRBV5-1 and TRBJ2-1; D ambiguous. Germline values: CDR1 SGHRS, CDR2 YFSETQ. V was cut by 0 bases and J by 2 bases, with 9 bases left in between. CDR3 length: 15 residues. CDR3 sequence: CASSLERSTYNEQFF. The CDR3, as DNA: TGCGCCAGCAGCTTGGAGAGGTCCACCTACAATGAGCAGTTCTTC.

The CDR3 nucleotides are TGTGCCAGCACCGCGACATTTCTGTACGGCACTGAAGCTTTCTTT. It codes for CASTATFLYGTEAFF. The rearrangement links TRBV5-8 to TRBJ1-1, with D unresolved. V dropped 6 bases and J dropped 4 bases, with 19 bases sitting between them. The CDR3 has 15 amino acids. The V gene's germline CDR1 is SGHTS and CDR2 YDEGEE.

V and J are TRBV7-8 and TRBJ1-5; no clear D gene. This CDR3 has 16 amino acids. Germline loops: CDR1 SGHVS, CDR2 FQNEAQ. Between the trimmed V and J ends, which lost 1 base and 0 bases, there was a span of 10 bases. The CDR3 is CASSLVRWDSNQPQHF. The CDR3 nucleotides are TGTGCCAGCAGCTTAGTCCGTTGGGATAGCAATCAGCCCCAGCATTTT. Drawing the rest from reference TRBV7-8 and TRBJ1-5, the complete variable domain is GAGVSQSPRYKVAKRGQDVALRCDPISGHVSLFWYQQALGQGPEFLTYFQNEAQLDKSGLPSDRFFAERPEGSVSTLKIQRTQQEDSAVYLCASSLVRWDSNQPQHFGDGTRLSIL.

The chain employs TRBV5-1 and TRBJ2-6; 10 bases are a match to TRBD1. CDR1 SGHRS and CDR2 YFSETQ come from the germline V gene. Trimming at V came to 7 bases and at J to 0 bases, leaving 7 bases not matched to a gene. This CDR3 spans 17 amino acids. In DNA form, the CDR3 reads TGCGCCAGCGGCCGGGACAGGGGACCCTCTGGGGCCAACGTCCTGACTTTC. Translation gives CASGRDRGPSGANVLTF.

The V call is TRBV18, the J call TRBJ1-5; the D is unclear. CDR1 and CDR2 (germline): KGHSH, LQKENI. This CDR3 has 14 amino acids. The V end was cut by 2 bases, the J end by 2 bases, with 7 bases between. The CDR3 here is CASSPGMGNQPQHF. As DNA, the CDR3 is TGTGCCAGCTCACCAGGGATGGGCAATCAGCCCCAGCATTTT.

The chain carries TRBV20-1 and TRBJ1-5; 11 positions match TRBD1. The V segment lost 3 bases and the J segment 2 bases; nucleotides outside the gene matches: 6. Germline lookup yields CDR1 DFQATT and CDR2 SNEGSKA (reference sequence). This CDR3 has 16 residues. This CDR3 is CSARRTGGKGNQPQHF. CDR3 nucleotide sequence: TGCAGTGCTAGGAGGACAGGGGGCAAGGGCAATCAGCCCCAGCATTTT.

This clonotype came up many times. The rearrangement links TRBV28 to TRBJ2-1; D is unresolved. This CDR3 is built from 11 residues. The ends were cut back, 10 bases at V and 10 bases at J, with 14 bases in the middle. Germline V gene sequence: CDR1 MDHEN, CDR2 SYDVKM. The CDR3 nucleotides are TGTGCCACCACGAATCGCTTCGAGCAGTTCTTC. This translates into CATTNRFEQFF.

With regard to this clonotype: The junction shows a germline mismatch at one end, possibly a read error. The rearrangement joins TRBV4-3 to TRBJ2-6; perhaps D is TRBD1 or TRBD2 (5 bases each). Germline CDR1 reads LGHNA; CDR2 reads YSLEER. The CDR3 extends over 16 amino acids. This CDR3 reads CASTPHGSPGANVPTF. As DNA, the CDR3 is TGCGCCAGCACCCCTCATGGGAGCCCTGGGGCCAACGTCCCGACTTTC.

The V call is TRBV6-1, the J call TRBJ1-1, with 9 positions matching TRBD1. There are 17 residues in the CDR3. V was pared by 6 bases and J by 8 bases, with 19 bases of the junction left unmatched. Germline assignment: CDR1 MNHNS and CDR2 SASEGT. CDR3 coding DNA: TGTGCCAGCAGGGGCCTCCGGAACAGGGGGCAGGGTCCCGAAGCTTTCTTT. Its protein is CASRGLRNRGQGPEAFF.

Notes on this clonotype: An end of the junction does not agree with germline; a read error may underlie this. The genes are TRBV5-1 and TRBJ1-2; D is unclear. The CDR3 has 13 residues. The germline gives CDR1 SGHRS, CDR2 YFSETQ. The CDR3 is CTSSFQAAEGYTF. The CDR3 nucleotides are TGCACCAGCAGCTTCCAGGCAGCGGAAGGCTACACCTTC. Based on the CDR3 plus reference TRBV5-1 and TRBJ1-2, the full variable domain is KAGVTQTPRYLIKTRGQQVTLSCSPISGHRSVSWYQQTPGQGLQFLFEYFSETQRNKGNFPGRFSGRQFSNSRSEMNVSTLELGDSALYLCTSSFQAAEGYTFGSGTRLTVV.

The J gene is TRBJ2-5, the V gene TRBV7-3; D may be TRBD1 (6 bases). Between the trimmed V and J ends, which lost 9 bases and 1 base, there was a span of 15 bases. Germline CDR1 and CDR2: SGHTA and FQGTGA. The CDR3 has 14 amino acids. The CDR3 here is CASSVGQLQETQYF. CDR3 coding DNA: TGTGCCAGTAGTGTTGGACAGCTCCAAGAGACCCAGTACTTC.

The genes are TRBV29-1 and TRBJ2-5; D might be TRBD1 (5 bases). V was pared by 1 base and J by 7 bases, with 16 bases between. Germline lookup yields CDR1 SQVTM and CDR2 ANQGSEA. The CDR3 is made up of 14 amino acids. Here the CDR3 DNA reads TGCAGCGTTGAAGTACCCCGGACATGGGGGACCCAGTACTTC. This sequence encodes CSVEVPRTWGTQYF.

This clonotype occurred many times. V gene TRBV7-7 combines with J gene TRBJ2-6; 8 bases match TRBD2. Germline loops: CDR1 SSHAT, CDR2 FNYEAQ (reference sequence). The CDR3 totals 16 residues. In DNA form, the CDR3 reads TGTGCTAGCCCACCGGGGGGGGTGTCTGGGGCCAACGTCCTGACTTTC. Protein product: CASPPGGVSGANVLTF.

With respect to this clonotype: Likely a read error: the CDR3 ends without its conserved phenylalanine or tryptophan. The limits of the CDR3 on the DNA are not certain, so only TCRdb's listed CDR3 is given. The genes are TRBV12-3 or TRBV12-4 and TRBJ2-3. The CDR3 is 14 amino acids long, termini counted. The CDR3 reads CASSLGVRADTQYS.

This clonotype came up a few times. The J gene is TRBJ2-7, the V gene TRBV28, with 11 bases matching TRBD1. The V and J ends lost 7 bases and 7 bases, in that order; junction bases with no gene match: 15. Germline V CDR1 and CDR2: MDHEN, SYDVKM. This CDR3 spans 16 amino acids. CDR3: CASTLLPGQGVREQYF. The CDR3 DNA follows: TGTGCCAGCACCCTACTCCCGGGACAGGGGGTGAGGGAGCAGTACTTC. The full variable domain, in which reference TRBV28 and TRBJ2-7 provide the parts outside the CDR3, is DVKVTQSSRYLVKRTGEKVFLECVQDMDHENMFWYRQDPGLGLRLIYFSYDVKMKEKGDIPEGYSVSREKKERFSLILESASTNQTSMYLCASTLLPGQGVREQYFGPGTRLTVT.

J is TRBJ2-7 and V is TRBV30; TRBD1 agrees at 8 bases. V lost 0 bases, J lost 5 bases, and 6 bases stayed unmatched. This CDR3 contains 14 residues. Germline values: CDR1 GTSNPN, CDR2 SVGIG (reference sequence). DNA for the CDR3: TGTGCCTGGAGTGTAAACGGACAGGGTAACGAGCAGTACTTC. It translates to CAWSVNGQGNEQYF.

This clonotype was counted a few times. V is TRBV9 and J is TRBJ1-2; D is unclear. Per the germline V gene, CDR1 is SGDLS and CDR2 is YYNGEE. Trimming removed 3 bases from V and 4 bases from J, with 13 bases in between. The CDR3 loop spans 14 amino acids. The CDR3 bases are TGTGCCAGCAGCGAGTACGGCTCCTTCTATGGCTACACCTTC. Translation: CASSEYGSFYGYTF.

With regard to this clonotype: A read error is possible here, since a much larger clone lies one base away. CDR3 coding DNA: TGTGCCAGCAGCGGGGCAGGGGAAAACATTCAGTACTTC. Translation gives CASSGAGENIQYF. The chain carries TRBV28 and TRBJ2-4, with D tentatively TRBD1 (6 bases). The length of the CDR3 is 13 residues. Looked up from germline, CDR1 is MDHEN and CDR2 is SYDVKM. V shed 6 bases and J shed 5 bases, with 11 bases lying between them.

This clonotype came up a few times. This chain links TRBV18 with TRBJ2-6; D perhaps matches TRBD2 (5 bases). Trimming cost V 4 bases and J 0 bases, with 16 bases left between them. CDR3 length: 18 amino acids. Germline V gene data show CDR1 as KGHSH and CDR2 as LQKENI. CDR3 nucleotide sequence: TGTGCCAGCTCACTGGTAGGAGGCTCCAACTCTGGGGCCAACGTCCTGACTTTC. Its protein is CASSLVGGSNSGANVLTF.

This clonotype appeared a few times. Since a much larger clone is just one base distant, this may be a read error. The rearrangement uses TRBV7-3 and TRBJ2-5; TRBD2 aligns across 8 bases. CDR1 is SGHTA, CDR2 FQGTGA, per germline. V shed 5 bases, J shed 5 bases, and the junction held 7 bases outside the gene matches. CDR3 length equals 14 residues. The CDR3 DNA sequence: TGTGCCAGCAGCCGGGGGGGGGCCTCGGAGACCCAGTACTTC. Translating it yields CASSRGGASETQYF.

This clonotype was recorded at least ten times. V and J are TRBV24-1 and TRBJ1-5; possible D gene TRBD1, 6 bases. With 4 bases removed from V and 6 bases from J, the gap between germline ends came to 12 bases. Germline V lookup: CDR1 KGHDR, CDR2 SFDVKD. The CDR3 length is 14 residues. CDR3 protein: CATSEQGFGQPQHF. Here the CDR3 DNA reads TGTGCCACCAGTGAGCAGGGGTTCGGTCAGCCCCAGCATTTT.

Here the CDR3 DNA reads TGTGCCAGCAGCGGGGGGCCCCACGAGCAGTACTTC. This codes for CASSGGPHEQYF. The rearrangement links TRBV7-2 to TRBJ2-7; D assignment may be TRBD1 or TRBD2 (6 bases each). The CDR3 is 12 amino acids. Germline V gene data show CDR1 as SGHTA and CDR2 as FQGNSA. V was shortened by 5 bases and J by 5 bases, with 10 bases between the two germline ends.

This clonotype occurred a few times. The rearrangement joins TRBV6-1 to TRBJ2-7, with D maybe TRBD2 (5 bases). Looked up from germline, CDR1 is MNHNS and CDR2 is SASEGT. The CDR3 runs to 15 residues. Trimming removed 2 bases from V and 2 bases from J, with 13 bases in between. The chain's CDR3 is CASSEWGRGPYEQYF. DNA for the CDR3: TGTGCCAGCAGTGAATGGGGTCGAGGGCCCTACGAGCAGTACTTC.

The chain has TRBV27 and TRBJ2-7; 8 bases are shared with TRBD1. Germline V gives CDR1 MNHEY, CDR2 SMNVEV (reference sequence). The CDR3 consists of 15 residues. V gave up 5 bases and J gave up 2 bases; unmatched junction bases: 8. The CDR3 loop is CASSHRAGGPYEQYF. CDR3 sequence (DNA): TGTGCCAGCAGTCACCGCGCAGGGGGCCCCTACGAGCAGTACTTC.

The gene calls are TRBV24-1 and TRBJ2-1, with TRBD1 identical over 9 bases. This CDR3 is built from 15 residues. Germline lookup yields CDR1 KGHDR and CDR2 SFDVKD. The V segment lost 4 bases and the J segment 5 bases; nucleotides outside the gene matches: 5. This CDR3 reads CATSESGQGNNEQFF. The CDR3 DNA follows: TGTGCCACCAGTGAATCGGGACAGGGCAACAATGAGCAGTTCTTC.

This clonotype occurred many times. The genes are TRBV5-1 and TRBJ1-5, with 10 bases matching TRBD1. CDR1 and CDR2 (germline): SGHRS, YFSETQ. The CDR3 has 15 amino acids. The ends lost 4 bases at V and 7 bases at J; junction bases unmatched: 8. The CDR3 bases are TGCGCCAGCAGCCTTACTGGACAGGGGGACCAGCCCCAGCATTTT. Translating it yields CASSLTGQGDQPQHF.

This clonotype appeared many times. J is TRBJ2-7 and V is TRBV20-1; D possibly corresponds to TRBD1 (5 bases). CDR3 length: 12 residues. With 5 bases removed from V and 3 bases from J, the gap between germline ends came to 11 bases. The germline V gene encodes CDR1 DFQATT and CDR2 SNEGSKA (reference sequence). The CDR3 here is CSAPRASYEQYF. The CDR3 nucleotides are TGCAGTGCTCCCAGGGCGAGCTACGAGCAGTACTTC.